These 10 T cell receptor beta chains came from one sample sequenced in a study of T cells and Merkel cell carcinoma outcomes (TCRdb year 2020). Library creation used the immunoSEQ multiplex PCR assay. In TCRdb, the immuneACCESS table is reduced to in-frame sequences with V and J assigned. These tables do not hold every clone; where another copy was compared, an unresolved V gene accounts for under half, and the others remain unexplained. Counted in this sample were around 14,000 clones; approximately 92% of them appeared once. The leading ten clones occupy 2% to 2.5% of the sample. The sample consisted of tumor tissue from Merkel cell carcinoma. The receptors originated from a human donor with Merkel cell carcinoma.

This chain uses TRBV6-1 with TRBJ2-7, with D perhaps TRBD2 (6 bases). Per the germline V gene, CDR1 is MNHNS and CDR2 is SASEGT. V lost 7 bases and J lost 4, with 14 bases in between. The CDR3 has 13 amino acids. In DNA, the CDR3 is TGTGCCAGCAACGGTAGGCTAGCGTACGAGCAGTACTTC. Its protein is CASNGRLAYEQYF.

CDR3 nucleotides: TGTGCCAGCAGCCTTCGGGACAGGGACGACGAGCAGTACTTC. This translates into CASSLRDRDDEQYF. This chain links TRBV11-2 with TRBJ2-7; 9 nucleotides match TRBD1. Germline V lookup: CDR1 SGHAT, CDR2 FQNNGV. Trimming took 5 bases from V and 5 from J; bases not matched to a gene: 7. The CDR3 covers 14 residues. Based on the CDR3 plus reference TRBV11-2 and TRBJ2-7, the full variable domain is EAGVAQSPRYKIIEKRQSVAFWCNPISGHATLYWYQQILGQGPKLLIQFQNNGVVDDSQLPKDRFSAERLKGVDSTLKIQPAKLEDSAVYLCASSLRDRDDEQYFGPGTRLTVT.

This chain uses TRBV18 with TRBJ1-4; D gene ambiguous. Looked up from germline, CDR1 is KGHSH and CDR2 is LQKENI. V shed 3 bases and J shed 4 bases, with 12 bases lying between them. The CDR3 has 15 amino acids. CDR3 sequence: CASSPNGRNNEKLFF. In DNA form, the CDR3 reads TGTGCCAGCTCACCCAACGGGAGGAATAATGAAAAACTGTTTTTT.

Here the CDR3 reads CASSAGVDTEAFF. The CDR3 DNA is TGCGCCAGCAGCGCGGGGGTGGACACTGAAGCTTTCTTT. This chain links TRBV5-1 with TRBJ1-1, with a possible D match to TRBD1 (5 bases). The CDR3 covers 13 residues. Germline V lookup: CDR1 SGHRS, CDR2 YFSETQ. V was pared by 4 bases and J by 3 bases, with 10 bases between.

The chain combines TRBV11-3 with TRBJ1-1; D gene ambiguous. CDR1 is SGHNT, CDR2 YENEEA, per germline. Trimming removed 1 base at V and 1 base at J, with 4 bases between. The CDR3 has 13 amino acids. As DNA, the CDR3 is TGTGCCAGCAGCTTAGGAAGGAACACTGAAGCTTTCTTT. Protein: CASSLGRNTEAFF.

V usage is TRBV18 and J usage is TRBJ1-3, with D unresolved. The CDR3 sequence is 16 residues long. Looked up from germline, CDR1 is KGHSH and CDR2 is LQKENI. V shed 3 bases and J shed 2 bases, with 14 bases lying between them. In nucleotides, the CDR3 is TGTGCCAGCTCACCTGCCCAGTTGGAGGCTGGAAACACCATATATTTT. Translation gives CASSPAQLEAGNTIYF.

This chain links TRBV28 with TRBJ1-3, with 8 bases identical to TRBD1. The CDR3 covers 15 residues. The junction had 16 bases not matched to a gene; V was cut back by 3 bases and J by 15 bases. The germline gives CDR1 MDHEN, CDR2 SYDVKM. CDR3 sequence reads: CASSFHTTGAVPRYF. The DNA for the CDR3 is TGTGCCAGCAGTTTTCATACGACAGGGGCGGTCCCCCGATATTTT.

This sequence joins TRBV19 and TRBJ2-6; TRBD2 agrees at 8 bases. V was clipped by 7 bases and J by 2 bases; unmatched bases: 16. This CDR3 contains 19 residues. Germline V CDR1 and CDR2: LNHDA, SQIVND (reference sequence). CDR3: CASKPYRSGSYAGANVLTF. In DNA, the CDR3 is TGTGCCAGTAAACCCTACCGCAGCGGGAGTTACGCTGGGGCCAACGTCCTGACTTTC.

The chain uses TRBV28 and TRBJ1-5; a weak D match, TRBD1 (5 bases). Per germline, CDR1 MDHEN and CDR2 SYDVKM. With 2 bases removed from V and 4 bases from J, the gap between germline ends came to 12 bases. The CDR3 spans 15 residues. CDR3: CASSLQGLWNQPQHF. The CDR3 DNA sequence: TGTGCCAGCAGTTTACAGGGTTTGTGGAATCAGCCCCAGCATTTT.

The chain carries TRBV30 and TRBJ2-3; D not certain. Germline V gives CDR1 GTSNPN, CDR2 SVGIG (reference sequence). V was clipped by 4 bases and J by 4 bases, with 15 bases between them. The CDR3 covers 14 residues. The CDR3 is CAWNLGLRADTQYF. The CDR3 DNA follows: TGTGCCTGGAACCTGGGGTTAAGGGCAGATACGCAGTATTTT.